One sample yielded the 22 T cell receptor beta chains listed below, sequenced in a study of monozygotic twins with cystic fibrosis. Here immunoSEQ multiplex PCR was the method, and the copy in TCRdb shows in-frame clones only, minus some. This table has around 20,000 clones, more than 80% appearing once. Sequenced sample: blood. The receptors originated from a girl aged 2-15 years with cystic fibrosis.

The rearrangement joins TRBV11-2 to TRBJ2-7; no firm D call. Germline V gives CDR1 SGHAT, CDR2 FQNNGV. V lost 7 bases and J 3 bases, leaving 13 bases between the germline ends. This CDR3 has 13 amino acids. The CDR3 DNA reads TGTGCCAGCACCTTGAACTTAGGCTACGAGCAGTACTTC. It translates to CASTLNLGYEQYF.

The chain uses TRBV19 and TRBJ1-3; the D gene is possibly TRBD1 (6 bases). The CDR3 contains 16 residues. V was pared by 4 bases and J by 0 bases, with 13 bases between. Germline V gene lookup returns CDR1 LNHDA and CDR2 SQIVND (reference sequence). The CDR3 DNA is TGTGCCAGTAGTACAACAGGGAGCCTCTCTGGAAACACCATATATTTT. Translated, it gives CASSTTGSLSGNTIYF.

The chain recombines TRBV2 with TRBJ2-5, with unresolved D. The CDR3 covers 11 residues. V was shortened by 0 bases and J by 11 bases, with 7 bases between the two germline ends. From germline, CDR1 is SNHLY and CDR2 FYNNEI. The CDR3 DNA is TGTGCCAGCAGTGAAGCGCGAGAGCAGTACTTC. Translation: CASSEAREQYF.

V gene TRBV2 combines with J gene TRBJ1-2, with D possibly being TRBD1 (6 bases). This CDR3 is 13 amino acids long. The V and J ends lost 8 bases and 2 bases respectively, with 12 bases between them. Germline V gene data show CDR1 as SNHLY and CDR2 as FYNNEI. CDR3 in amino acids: CASAPGQNYGYTF. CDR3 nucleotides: TGTGCCAGCGCGCCTGGACAGAACTATGGCTACACCTTC.

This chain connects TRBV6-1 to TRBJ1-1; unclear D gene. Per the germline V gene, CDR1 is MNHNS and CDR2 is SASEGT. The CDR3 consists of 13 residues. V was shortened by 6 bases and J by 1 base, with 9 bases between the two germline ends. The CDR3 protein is CASRSVENTEAFF. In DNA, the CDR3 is TGTGCCAGCAGGTCCGTAGAGAACACTGAAGCTTTCTTT.

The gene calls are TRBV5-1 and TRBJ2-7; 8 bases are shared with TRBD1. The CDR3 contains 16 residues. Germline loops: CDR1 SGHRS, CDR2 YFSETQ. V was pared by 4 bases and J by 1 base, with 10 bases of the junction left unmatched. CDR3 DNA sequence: TGCGCCAGCAGCCGGTATCCGGGACAGGAGTCCTACGAGCAGTACTTC. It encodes CASSRYPGQESYEQYF. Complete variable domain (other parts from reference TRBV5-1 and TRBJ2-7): KAGVTQTPRYLIKTRGQQVTLSCSPISGHRSVSWYQQTPGQGLQFLFEYFSETQRNKGNFPGRFSGRQFSNSRSEMNVSTLELGDSALYLCASSRYPGQESYEQYFGPGTRLTVT.

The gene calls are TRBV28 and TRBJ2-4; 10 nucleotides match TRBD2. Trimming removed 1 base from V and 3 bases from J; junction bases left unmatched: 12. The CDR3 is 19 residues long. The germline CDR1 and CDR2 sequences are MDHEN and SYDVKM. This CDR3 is CASSLFRLAGEGGKNIQYF. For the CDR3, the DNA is TGTGCCAGCAGTTTATTTCGTCTAGCGGGAGAAGGTGGCAAAAACATTCAGTACTTC.

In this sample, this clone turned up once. CDR3 protein: CASSLWSESSYEQYF. The CDR3 nucleotides read TGTGCCAGCAGCCTTTGGAGCGAGAGCTCCTACGAGCAGTACTTC. The J gene is TRBJ2-7, the V gene TRBV4-2; D uncertain. The germline V gene has CDR1 LGHNA and CDR2 YNFKEQ. The V and J ends lost 4 bases and 0 bases respectively, with 13 bases between them. The CDR3 extends over 15 amino acids.

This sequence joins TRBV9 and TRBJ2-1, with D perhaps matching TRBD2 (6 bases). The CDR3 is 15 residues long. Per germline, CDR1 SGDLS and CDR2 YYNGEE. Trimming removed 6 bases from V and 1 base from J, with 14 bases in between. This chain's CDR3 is CASNSLGLSYNEQFF. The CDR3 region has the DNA TGTGCCAGCAACTCGCTGGGACTGTCCTACAATGAGCAGTTCTTC.

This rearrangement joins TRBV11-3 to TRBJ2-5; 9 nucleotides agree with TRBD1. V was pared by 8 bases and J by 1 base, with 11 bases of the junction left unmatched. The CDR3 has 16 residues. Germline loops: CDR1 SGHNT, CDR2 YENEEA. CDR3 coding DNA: TGTGCCAGCTCACCCGGGACAGGGCCGTTCCAAGAGACCCAGTACTTC. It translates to CASSPGTGPFQETQYF.

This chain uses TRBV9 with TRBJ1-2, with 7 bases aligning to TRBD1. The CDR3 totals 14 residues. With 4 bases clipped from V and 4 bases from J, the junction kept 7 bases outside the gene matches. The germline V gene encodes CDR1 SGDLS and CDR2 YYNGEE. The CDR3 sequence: CASSQPGQTYGYTF. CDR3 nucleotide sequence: TGTGCCAGCAGCCAACCGGGACAGACCTATGGCTACACCTTC.

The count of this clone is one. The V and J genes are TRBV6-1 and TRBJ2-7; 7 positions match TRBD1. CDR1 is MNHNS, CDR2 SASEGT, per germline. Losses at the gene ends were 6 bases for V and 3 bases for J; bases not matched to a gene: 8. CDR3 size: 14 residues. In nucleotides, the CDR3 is TGTGCCAGCAGGGGGAGTGGGGACAGCTACGAGCAGTACTTC. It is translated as CASRGSGDSYEQYF.

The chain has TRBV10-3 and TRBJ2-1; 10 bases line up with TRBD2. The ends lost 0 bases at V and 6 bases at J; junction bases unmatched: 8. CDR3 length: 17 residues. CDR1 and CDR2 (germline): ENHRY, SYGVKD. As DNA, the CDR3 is TGTGCCATCAGTGAGTCCTCCGGACTAGCGGAATCCAATGAGCAGTTCTTC. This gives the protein CAISESSGLAESNEQFF.

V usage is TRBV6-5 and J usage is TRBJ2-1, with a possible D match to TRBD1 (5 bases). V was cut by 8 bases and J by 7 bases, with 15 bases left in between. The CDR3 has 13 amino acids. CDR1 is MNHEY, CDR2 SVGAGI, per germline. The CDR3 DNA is TGTGCCAGCGGCCGAAGGGCAGGGAATGAGCAGTTCTTC. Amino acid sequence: CASGRRAGNEQFF.

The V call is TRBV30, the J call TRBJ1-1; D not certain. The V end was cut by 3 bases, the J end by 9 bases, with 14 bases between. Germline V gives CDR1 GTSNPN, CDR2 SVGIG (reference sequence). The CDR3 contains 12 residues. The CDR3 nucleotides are TGTGCCTGGAGACAAGGCGGGCGCAAAGCTTTCTTT. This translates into CAWRQGGRKAFF.

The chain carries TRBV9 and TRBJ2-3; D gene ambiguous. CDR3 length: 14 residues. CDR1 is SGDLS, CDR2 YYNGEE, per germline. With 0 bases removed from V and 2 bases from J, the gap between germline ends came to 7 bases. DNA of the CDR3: TGTGCCAGCAGCGTAGGTGTGGCCACAGATACGCAGTATTTT. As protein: CASSVGVATDTQYF. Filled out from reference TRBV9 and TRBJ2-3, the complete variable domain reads DSGVTQTPKHLITATGQRVTLRCSPRSGDLSVYWYQQSLDQGLQFLIQYYNGEERAKGNILERFSAQQFPDLHSELNLSSLELGDSALYFCASSVGVATDTQYFGPGTRLTVL.

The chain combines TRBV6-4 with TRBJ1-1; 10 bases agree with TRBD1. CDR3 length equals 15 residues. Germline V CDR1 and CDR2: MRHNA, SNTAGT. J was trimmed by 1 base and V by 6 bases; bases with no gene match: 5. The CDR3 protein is CASREGTGENTEAFF. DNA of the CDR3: TGTGCCAGCAGAGAAGGGACAGGGGAGAACACTGAAGCTTTCTTT.

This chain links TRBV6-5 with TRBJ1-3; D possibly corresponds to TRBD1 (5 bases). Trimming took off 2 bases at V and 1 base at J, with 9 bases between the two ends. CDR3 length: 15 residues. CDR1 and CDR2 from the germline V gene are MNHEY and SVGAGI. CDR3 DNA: TGTGCCAGCAGTTACAACAGGTTTTCTGGAAACACCATATATTTT. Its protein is CASSYNRFSGNTIYF.

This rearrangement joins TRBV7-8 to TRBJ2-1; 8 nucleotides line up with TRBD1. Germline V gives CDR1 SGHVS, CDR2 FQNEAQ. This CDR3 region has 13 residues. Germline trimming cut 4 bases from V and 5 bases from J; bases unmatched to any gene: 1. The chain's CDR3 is CASSWDRHNEQFF. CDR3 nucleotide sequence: TGTGCCAGCAGCTGGGACAGGCACAATGAGCAGTTCTTC.

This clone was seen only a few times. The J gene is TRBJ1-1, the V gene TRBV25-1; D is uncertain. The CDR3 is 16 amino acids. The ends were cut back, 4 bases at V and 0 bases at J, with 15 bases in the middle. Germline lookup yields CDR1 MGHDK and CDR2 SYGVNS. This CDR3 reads CASSARFHNLNTEAFF. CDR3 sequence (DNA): TGTGCCAGCAGTGCTCGTTTCCACAATCTGAACACTGAAGCTTTCTTT.

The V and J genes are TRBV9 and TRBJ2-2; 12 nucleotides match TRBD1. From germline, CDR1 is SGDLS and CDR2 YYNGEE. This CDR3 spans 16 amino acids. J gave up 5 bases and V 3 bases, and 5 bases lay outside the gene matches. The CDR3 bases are TGTGCCAGCAGCGCCGGGGACAGGGGGCGGACCGGGGAGCTGTTTTTT. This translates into CASSAGDRGRTGELFF. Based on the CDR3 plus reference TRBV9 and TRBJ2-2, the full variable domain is DSGVTQTPKHLITATGQRVTLRCSPRSGDLSVYWYQQSLDQGLQFLIQYYNGEERAKGNILERFSAQQFPDLHSELNLSSLELGDSALYFCASSAGDRGRTGELFFGEGSRLTVL.

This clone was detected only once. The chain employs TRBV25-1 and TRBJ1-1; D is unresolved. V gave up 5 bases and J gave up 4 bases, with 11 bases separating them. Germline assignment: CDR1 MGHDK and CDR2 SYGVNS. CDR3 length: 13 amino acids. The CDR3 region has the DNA TGTGCCAGCAGTAATGTAGGGATCACTGAAGCTTTCTTT. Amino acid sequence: CASSNVGITEAFF.